The T cell receptor beta chain described here comes from a study of blood T cell repertoires in COVID-19. On the study more broadly: From T cells, B-cell-depleted T cells, or PBMCs came the material, which was cDNA or gDNA.

The recovered donors of Cohort 3 showed two negative PCRs, clearance, or symptom resolution. This table comes from immunoSEQ multiplex PCR, and its TCRdb copy is limited to in-frame clones, with some not included. The sample holds roughly 230,000 clones, approximately 83% seen once. There are 18 residues in the CDR3. Germline CDR1 reads SGHNT; CDR2 reads YYREEE (reference sequence). V was clipped by 0 bases and J by 2 bases; unmatched bases: 5. Sequenced material: PBMCs or T cells enriched from blood (not recorded which). The chain joins TRBV5-4 to TRBJ2-5; TRBD2 matches at 15 bases. The receptor was isolated from a woman aged 60 to 75 who had recovered from COVID-19. CDR3 protein: CASSLGTSGRAGQETQYF. The CDR3 region has the DNA TGTGCCAGCAGCTTGGGGACTAGCGGGAGGGCCGGACAAGAGACCCAGTACTTC. The variable domain in full, completed from reference TRBV5-4 and TRBJ2-5, reads ETGVTQSPTHLIKTRGQQVTLRCSSQSGHNTVSWYQQALGQGPQFIFQYYREEENGRGNFPPRFSGLQFPNYSSELNVNALELDDSALYLCASSLGTSGRAGQETQYFGPGTRLLVL.